This TCR beta chain originates from a study of beta chain features in type 1 diabetes. The wider study: Cell yields, gender and age were comparable in patients and healthy donors.

Study-wide results and caveats: Significant though moderate, a shortening of TCRB CDR3s appeared in all four CD4+ subsets of Type 1 diabetes patients. The question of HLA type influencing TCRB rearrangement was one that remained unresolved here.

Cell sorting via CD45RO/CCR7/CD25/CD127/CD95/CD27 was performed to obtain CD4+ naive, central memory, regulatory and stem cell-like memory cells. Sorted cells reached over 95% purity in every population. The investigators reverse transcribed all of the isolated RNA, so they sequenced expressed TCRB transcripts. Using immunoSEQ multiplex PCR, the repertoire was profiled, and TCRdb retains in-frame clones only, with some absent. The data contain about 230,000 clones, roughly 17% of them singletons. This clone was counted between two and nine times. Its target is unknown. J lost 4 bases, V lost 6 bases, and 3 bases had no gene match. The CDR3 runs to 13 residues. Germline V gene sequence: CDR1 MGHDK, CDR2 SYGVNS.

The receptor comes from a man aged 30 to 45 with type 1 diabetes. Sequenced sample: naive CD4+ T cells from blood. The chain is built from TRBV25-1 and TRBJ2-1; 7 bases align to TRBD1. The CDR3 DNA is TGTGCCAGCAGCGGGACAGCTTACAATGAGCAGTTCTTC. It codes for CASSGTAYNEQFF. Filled out from reference TRBV25-1 and TRBJ2-1, the complete variable domain reads EADIYQTPRYLVIGTGKKITLECSQTMGHDKMYWYQQDPGMELHLIHYSYGVNSTEKGDLSSESTVSRIRTEHFPLTLESARPSHTSQYLCASSGTAYNEQFFGPGTRLTVL.